This T cell receptor (beta chain) was identified during a study of cytomegalovirus exposure and HLA in healthy donors. Study-level points and caveats: In a later analysis, about 17,000 TCR beta sequences were associated with HLA alleles at 0.05 false discovery rate. Cytomegalovirus association was assigned to approximately 160 TCR beta chains. A few CMV-associated chains proved CMV antigen-specific in vitro. Later analysis indicated greater clonal expansion among HLA-associated TCR beta chains than among equally common other chains.

On this clone: Its antigen remains unknown.

60 Vbeta and 13 Jbeta primers were used in PCR. TCRdb's table, derived via immunoSEQ multiplex PCR, lists solely in-frame clones and lacks some. The repertoire has 95,000 to 130,000 clones, around a tenth of them found once; the top ten carry less than 4%. The sequenced sample was PBMCs. The TCR was taken from a man under 40 in good health and CMV-seronegative.

The DNA for the CDR3 is TGTGCCAGCAGTGAACCTAGCCGGAGAATATACAATGAGCAGTTCTTC. Translation: CASSEPSRRIYNEQFF. This chain joins TRBV6-1 and TRBJ2-1, with TRBD2 as a possible D gene (5 bases). The CDR3 covers 16 residues. V shed 2 bases and J shed 4 bases, with 15 bases lying between them. The germline CDR1 and CDR2 sequences are MNHNS and SASEGT.